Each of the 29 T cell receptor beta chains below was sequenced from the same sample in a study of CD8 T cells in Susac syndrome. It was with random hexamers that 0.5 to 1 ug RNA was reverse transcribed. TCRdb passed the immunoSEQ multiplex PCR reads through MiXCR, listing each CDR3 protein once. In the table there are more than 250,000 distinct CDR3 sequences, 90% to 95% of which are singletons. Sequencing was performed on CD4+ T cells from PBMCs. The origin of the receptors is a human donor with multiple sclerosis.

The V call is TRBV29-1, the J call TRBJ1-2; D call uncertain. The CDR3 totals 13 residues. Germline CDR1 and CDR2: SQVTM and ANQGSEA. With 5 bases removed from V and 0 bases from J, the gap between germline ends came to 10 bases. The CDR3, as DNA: TGCAGCGTTTACAGCAATTCTAACTATGGCTACACCTTC. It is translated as CSVYSNSNYGYTF.

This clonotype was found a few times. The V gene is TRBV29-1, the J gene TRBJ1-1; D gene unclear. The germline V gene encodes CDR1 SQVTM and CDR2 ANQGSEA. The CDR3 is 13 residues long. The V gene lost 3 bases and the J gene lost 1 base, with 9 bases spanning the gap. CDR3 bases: TGCAGCGTTGATCCCGGCGGGAACACTGAAGCTTTCTTT. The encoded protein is CSVDPGGNTEAFF. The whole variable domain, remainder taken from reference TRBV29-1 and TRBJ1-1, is SAVISQKPSRDICQRGTSLTIQCQVDSQVTMMFWYRQQPGQSLTLIATANQGSEATYESGFVIDKFPISRPNLTFSTLTVSNMSPEDSSIYLCSVDPGGNTEAFFGQGTRLTVV.

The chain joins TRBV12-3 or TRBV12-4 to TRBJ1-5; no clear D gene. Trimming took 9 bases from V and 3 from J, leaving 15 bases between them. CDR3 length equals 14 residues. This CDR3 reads CASRKERNNQPQHF. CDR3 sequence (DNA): TGTGCCAGTCGAAAGGAACGAAACAATCAGCCCCAGCATTTT.

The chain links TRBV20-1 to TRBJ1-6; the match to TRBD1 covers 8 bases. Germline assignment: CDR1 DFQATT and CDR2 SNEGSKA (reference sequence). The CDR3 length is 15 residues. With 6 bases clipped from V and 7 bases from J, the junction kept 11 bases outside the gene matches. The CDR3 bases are TGCAGTGCCCTCGACAGGGGCCTCCCCAATTCACCCCTCCACTTT. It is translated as CSALDRGLPNSPLHF.

The CDR3, as DNA: TGTGCCAGCAGTGCCCCCCGGGGACAGGGTAGCTCCTACGAGCAGTACTTC. This translates into CASSAPRGQGSSYEQYF. The chain uses TRBV12-3 or TRBV12-4 and TRBJ2-7; TRBD1 agrees at 9 bases. CDR3 length: 17 amino acids. The V gene end was trimmed by 5 bases and the J gene end by 0 bases; junction bases not matched to a gene: 11.

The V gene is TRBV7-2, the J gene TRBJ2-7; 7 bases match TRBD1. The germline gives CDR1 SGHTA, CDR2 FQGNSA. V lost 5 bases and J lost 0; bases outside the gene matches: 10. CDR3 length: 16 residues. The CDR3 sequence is CASSPTGSKSSYEQYF. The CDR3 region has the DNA TGTGCCAGCAGCCCGACAGGGTCCAAAAGCTCCTACGAGCAGTACTTC.

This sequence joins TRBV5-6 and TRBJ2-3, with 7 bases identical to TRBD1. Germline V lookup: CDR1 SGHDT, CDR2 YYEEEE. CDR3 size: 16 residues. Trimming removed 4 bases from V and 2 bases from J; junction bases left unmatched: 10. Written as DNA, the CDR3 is TGTGCCAGCAGCCCACGAAGGGGGCGCCACACAGATACGCAGTATTTT. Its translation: CASSPRRGRHTDTQYF.

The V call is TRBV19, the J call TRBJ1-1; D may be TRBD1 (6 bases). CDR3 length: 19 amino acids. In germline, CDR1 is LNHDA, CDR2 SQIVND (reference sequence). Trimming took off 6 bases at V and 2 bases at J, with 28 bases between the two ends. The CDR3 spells CASRRGAHPARAGNTEAFF. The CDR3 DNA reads TGTGCCAGTAGAAGGGGGGCCCACCCCGCCAGGGCAGGCAACACTGAAGCTTTCTTT. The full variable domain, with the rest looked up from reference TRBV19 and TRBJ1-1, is DGGITQSPKYLFRKEGQNVTLSCEQNLNHDAMYWYRQDPGQGLRLIYYSQIVNDFQKGDIAEGYSVSREKKESFPLTVTSAQKNPTAFYLCASRRGAHPARAGNTEAFFGQGTRLTVV.

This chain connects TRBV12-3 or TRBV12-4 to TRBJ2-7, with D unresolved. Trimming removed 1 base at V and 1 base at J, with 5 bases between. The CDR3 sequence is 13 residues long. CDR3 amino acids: CASSLVMSYEQYF. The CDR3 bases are TGTGCCAGCAGTTTAGTAATGTCCTACGAGCAGTACTTC.

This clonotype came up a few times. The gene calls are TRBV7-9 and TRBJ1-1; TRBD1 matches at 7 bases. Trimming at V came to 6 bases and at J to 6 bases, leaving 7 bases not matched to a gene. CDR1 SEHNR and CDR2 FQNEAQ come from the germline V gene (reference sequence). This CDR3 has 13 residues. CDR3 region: CASRSARGAEAFF. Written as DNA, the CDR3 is TGTGCCAGCAGGTCCGCCAGGGGGGCTGAAGCTTTCTTT.

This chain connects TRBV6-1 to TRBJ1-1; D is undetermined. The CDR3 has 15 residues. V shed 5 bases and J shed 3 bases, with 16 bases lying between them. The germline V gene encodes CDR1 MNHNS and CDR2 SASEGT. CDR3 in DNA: TGTGCCAGCAGTCCTCGAAATTTGGTCGACACTGAAGCTTTCTTT. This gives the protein CASSPRNLVDTEAFF.

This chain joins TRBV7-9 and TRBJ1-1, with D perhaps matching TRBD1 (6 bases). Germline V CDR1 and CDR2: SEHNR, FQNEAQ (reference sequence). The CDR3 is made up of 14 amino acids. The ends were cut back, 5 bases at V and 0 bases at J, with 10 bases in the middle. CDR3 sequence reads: CASSGTPLNTEAFF. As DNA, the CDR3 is TGTGCCAGCAGCGGGACACCCTTGAACACTGAAGCTTTCTTT.

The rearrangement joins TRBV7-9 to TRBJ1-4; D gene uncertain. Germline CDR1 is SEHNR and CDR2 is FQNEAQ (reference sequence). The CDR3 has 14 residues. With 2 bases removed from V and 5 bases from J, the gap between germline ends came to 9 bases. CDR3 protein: CASSLIPGNEKLFF. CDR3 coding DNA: TGTGCCAGCAGCTTAATACCAGGCAATGAAAAACTGTTTTTT. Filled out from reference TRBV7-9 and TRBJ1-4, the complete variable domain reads DTGVSQNPRHKITKRGQNVTFRCDPISEHNRLYWYRQTLGQGPEFLTYFQNEAQLEKSRLLSDRFSAERPKGSFSTLEIQRTEQGDSAMYLCASSLIPGNEKLFFGSGTQLSVL.

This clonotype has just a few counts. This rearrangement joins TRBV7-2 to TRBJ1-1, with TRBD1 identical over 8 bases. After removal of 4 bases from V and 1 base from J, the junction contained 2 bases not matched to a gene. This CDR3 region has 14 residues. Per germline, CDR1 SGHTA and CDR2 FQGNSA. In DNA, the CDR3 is TGTGCCAGCAGCTCTACAGGGGGGAACACTGAAGCTTTCTTT. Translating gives CASSSTGGNTEAFF.

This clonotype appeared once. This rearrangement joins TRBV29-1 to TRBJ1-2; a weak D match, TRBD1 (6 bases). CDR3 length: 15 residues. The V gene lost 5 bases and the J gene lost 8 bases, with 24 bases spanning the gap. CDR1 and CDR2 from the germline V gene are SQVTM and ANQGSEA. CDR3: CSVKEDSGSFRGYTF. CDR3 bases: TGCAGCGTTAAGGAGGACAGTGGGTCTTTCAGGGGCTACACCTTC.

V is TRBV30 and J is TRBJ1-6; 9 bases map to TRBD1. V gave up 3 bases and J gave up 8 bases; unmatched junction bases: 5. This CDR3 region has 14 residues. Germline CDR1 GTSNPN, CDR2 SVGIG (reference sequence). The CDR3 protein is CAWRRDREDSPLHF. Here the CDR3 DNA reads TGTGCCTGGAGAAGGGACAGGGAGGATTCACCCCTCCACTTT.

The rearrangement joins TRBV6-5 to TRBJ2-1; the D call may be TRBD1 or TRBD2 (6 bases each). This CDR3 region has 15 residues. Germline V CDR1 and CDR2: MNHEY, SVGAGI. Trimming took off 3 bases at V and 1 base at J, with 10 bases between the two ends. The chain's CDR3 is CASSYRGLSYNEQFF. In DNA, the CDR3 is TGTGCCAGCAGTTATCGGGGGCTGTCCTACAATGAGCAGTTCTTC.

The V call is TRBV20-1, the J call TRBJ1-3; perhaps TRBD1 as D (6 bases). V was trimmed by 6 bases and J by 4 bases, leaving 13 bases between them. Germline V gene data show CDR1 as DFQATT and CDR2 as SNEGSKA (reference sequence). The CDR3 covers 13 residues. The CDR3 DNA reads TGCAGTGCCCGGGGGCCACGGGGAAACACCATATATTTT. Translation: CSARGPRGNTIYF.

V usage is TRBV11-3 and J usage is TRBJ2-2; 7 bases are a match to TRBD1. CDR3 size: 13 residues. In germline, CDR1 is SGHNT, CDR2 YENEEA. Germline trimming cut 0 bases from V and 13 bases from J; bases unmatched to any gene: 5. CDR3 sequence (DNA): TGTGCCAGCAGCTTAGATCGGGACAGTAGGCTGTTTTTT. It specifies CASSLDRDSRLFF. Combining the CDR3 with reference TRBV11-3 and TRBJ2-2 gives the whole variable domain EAGVVQSPRYKIIEKKQPVAFWCNPISGHNTLYWYLQNLGQGPELLIRYENEEAVDDSQLPKDRFSAERLKGVDSTLKIQPAELGDSAVYLCASSLDRDSRLFFGEGSRLTVL.

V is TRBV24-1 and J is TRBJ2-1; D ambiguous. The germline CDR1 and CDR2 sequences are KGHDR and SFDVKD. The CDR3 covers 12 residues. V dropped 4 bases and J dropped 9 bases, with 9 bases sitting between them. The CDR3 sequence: CATSEVAGEQFF. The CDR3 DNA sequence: TGTGCCACCAGTGAAGTTGCAGGTGAGCAGTTCTTC.

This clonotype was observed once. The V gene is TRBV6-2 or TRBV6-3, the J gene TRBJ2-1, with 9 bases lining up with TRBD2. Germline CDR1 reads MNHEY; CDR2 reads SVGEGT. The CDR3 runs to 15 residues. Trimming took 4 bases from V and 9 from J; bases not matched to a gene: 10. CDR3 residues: CASSSTGGRGSEQFF. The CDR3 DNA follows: TGTGCCAGCAGTTCCACCGGCGGGAGGGGCAGTGAGCAGTTCTTC.

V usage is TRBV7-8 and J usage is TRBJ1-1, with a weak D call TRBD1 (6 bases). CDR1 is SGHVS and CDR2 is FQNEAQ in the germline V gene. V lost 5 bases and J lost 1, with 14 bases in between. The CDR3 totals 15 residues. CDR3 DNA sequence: TGTGCCAGCAGCCCGTGGACAGTCCCGAACACTGAAGCTTTCTTT. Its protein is CASSPWTVPNTEAFF.

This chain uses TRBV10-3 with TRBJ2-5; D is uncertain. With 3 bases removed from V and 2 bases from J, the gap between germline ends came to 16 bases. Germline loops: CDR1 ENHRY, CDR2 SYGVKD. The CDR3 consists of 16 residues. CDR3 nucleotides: TGTGCCATCAGTGAAGGGCAGGTGCCTACGCAAGAGACCCAGTACTTC. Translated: CAISEGQVPTQETQYF.

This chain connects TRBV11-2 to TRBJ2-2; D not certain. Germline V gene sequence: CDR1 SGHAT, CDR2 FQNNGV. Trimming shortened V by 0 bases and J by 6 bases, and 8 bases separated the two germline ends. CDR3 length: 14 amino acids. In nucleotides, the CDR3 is TGTGCCAGCAGCTTAGACATAGGGTCCGGGGAGCTGTTTTTT. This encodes CASSLDIGSGELFF.

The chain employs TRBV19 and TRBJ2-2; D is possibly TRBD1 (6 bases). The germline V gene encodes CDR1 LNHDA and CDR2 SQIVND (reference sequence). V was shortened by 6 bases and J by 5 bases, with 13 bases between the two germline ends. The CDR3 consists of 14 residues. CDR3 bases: TGTGCCAGTAGCGGGACATCGCGTACCGGGGAGCTGTTTTTT. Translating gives CASSGTSRTGELFF. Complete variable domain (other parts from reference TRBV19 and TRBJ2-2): DGGITQSPKYLFRKEGQNVTLSCEQNLNHDAMYWYRQDPGQGLRLIYYSQIVNDFQKGDIAEGYSVSREKKESFPLTVTSAQKNPTAFYLCASSGTSRTGELFFGEGSRLTVL.

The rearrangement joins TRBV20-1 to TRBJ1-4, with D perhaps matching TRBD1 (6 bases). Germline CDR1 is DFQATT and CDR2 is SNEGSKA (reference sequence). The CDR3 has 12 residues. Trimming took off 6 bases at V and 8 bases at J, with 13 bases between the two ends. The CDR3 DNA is TGCAGTGCAGCAGGGGAAGTCGAAAAACTGTTTTTT. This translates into CSAAGEVEKLFF.

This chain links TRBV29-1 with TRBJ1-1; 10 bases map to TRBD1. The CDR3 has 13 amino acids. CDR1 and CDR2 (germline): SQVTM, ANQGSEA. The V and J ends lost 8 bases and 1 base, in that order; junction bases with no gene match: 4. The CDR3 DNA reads TGCAGCTCACGGACAGGGGGGAACACTGAAGCTTTCTTT. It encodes CSSRTGGNTEAFF.

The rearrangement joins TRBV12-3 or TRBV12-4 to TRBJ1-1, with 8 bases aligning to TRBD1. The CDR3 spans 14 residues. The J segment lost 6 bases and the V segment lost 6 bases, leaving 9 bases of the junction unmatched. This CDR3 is CASRKQGARAEAFF. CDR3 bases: TGTGCCAGCAGGAAGCAGGGGGCGAGGGCTGAAGCTTTCTTT.

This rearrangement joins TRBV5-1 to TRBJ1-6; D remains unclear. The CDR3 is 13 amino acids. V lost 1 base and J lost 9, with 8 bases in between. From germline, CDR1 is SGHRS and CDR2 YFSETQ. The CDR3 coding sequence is TGCGCCAGCAGCTTGCAGGATGGTTCACCCCTCCACTTT. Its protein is CASSLQDGSPLHF.